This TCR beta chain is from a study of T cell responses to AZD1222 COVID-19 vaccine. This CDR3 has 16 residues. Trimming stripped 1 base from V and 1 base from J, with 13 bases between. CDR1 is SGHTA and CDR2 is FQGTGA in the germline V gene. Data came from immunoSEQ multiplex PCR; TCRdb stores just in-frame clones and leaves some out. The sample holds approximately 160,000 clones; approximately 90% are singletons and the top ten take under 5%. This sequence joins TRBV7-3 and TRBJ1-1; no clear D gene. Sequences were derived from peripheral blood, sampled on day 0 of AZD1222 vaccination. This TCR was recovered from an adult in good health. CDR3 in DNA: TGTGCCAGCAGCTTAAATGCAGAAAGAAGGAACACTGAAGCTTTCTTT. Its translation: CASSLNAERRNTEAFF.